This T cell receptor beta chain was sequenced during a study of shared clonotypes between healthy human individuals. In this sample, this clone turned up once. Profiled with immunoSEQ multiplex PCR; TCRdb holds only in-frame clones, not every one. The data hold roughly 1 million clones, with around 78% observed a single time. V shed 4 bases and J shed 2 bases, with 12 bases lying between them. The CDR3 runs to 15 residues. Germline assignment: CDR1 MDHEN and CDR2 SYDVKM. The sequencing sample was made of memory CD4+ T cells from PBMCs. Subset denoted: CD45RA-negative fraction. The chain employs TRBV28 and TRBJ1-5; maybe TRBD1 (6 bases). This receptor was identified in a man in his late teens or twenties in good health. Some clones in this sample may be carry-over from other donors' samples. The CDR3 here is CASSSRGAGNQPQHF. The CDR3 region has the DNA TGTGCCAGCAGTTCCCGGGGGGCGGGCAATCAGCCCCAGCATTTT.